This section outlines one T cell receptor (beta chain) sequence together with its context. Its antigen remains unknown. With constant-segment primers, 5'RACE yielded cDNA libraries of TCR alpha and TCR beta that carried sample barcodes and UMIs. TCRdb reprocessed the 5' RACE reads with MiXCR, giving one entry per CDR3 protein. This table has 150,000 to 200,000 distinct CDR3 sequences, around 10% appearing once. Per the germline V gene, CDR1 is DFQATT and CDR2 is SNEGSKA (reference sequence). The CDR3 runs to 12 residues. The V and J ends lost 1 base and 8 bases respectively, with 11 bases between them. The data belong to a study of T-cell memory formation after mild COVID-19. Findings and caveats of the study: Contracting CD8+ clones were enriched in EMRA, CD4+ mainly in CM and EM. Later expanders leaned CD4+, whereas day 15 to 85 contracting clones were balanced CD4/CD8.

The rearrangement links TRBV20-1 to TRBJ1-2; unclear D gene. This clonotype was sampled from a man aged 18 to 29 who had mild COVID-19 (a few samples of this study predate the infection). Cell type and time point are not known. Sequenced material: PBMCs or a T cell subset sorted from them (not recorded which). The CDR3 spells CSARAPGGGYTF. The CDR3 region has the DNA TGCAGTGCTAGAGCCCCAGGAGGAGGCTACACCTTC.